Sequencing of this T cell receptor beta chain was carried out in a study of blood T cell repertoires in COVID-19. Sequencing was performed with immunoSEQ multiplex PCR; in TCRdb, only in-frame clones are kept and a portion is missing. This table has about 170,000 clones, about 90% appearing once. Germline values: CDR1 SNHLY, CDR2 FYNNEI. V was cut by 7 bases and J by 1 base, with 14 bases left in between. The CDR3 is made up of 15 amino acids. This sequence originates from a human donor with acute COVID-19. The donor label of this sample is uncertain. The sequenced material came from PBMCs or T cells enriched from blood (not recorded which). The rearrangement joins TRBV2 to TRBJ1-5; tentative D call: TRBD1 (6 bases). In nucleotides, the CDR3 is TGTGCCAGCAACCGGGACACCCTAAGCAATCAGCCCCAGCATTTT. Encoded protein: CASNRDTLSNQPQHF.